What follows are 26 T cell receptor beta chains derived from one specimen sequenced in a study of blood T cell repertoires in COVID-19. Repertoires were generated with immunoSEQ multiplex PCR, while TCRdb's copy carries only in-frame clones and drops some. The sample carries some 520,000 clones, 89% recorded once. Material for sequencing was peripheral blood. Receptors were obtained from a man in his late teens or twenties with COVID-19, enrolled during active disease.

A few counts support this clone. A junction boundary mismatches the germline segment, possibly from a read error. The rearrangement links TRBV19 to TRBJ2-7, with a weak D call TRBD1 (5 bases). The germline CDR1 and CDR2 sequences are LNHDA and SQIVND (reference sequence). The CDR3 totals 9 residues. Here the CDR3 DNA reads TGTGCCAGTAGTGGGGCCTCAACTTTC. It translates to CASSGASTF.

The V call is TRBV9, the J call TRBJ2-1; TRBD1 matches at 7 bases. V was pared by 4 bases and J by 2 bases, with 0 bases of the junction left unmatched. The CDR3 runs to 13 residues. The germline V gene encodes CDR1 SGDLS and CDR2 YYNGEE. The CDR3: CASSTGAYNEQFF. For the CDR3, the DNA is TGTGCCAGCAGCACAGGGGCCTACAATGAGCAGTTCTTC.

This clone was observed a few times. The V gene is TRBV10-3, the J gene TRBJ1-5, with D maybe TRBD1 (6 bases). Per the germline V gene, CDR1 is ENHRY and CDR2 is SYGVKD. Deletions cut 4 bases from V and 3 bases from J, with 10 bases between. This CDR3 has 14 amino acids. Written as DNA, the CDR3 is TGTGCCATCAGTGGACAGGTTTCCAATCAGCCCCAGCATTTT. Translation gives CAISGQVSNQPQHF.

This chain links TRBV6-5 with TRBJ2-7, with a possible D match to TRBD1 (5 bases). CDR3 length equals 15 residues. V gave up 6 bases and J gave up 0 bases, with 15 bases separating them. Germline-derived CDR1 and CDR2 are MNHEY and SVGAGI. This CDR3 reads CASSLLQGNSYEQYF. CDR3 DNA: TGTGCCAGCAGCCTACTGCAGGGCAACTCCTACGAGCAGTACTTC.

V usage is TRBV4-1 and J usage is TRBJ2-1; TRBD2 aligns across 15 bases. Germline CDR1 is MGHRA and CDR2 is YSYEKL. Losses at the gene ends were 0 bases for V and 8 bases for J; bases not matched to a gene: 5. This CDR3 has 17 residues. The chain's CDR3 is CASSQDRTSGRDYEQFF. CDR3 DNA: TGCGCCAGCAGCCAAGACCGGACTAGCGGGAGGGACTATGAGCAGTTCTTC.

V usage is TRBV6-5 and J usage is TRBJ1-1; possibly TRBD1 for D (5 bases). V shed 6 bases and J shed 5 bases, with 13 bases lying between them. This CDR3 region has 13 residues. CDR1 MNHEY and CDR2 SVGAGI come from the germline V gene. CDR3 loop: CASSTTRGTEAFF. The CDR3 region has the DNA TGTGCCAGCAGCACGACCCGGGGGACTGAAGCTTTCTTT.

V usage is TRBV3-1 (or the pseudogene TRBV3-2) and J usage is TRBJ1-5; D unclear. The germline V and J ends were trimmed by 3 bases and 7 bases, with 16 bases remaining between them. The CDR3 is made up of 15 amino acids. Germline V gene lookup returns CDR1 LGHDT and CDR2 YNNKEL (reference sequence). The chain's CDR3 is CASSHSTRDGQPQHF. CDR3 in DNA: TGTGCCAGCAGCCACTCTACGAGGGATGGACAGCCCCAGCATTTT.

The chain recombines TRBV3-1 (or the pseudogene TRBV3-2) with TRBJ2-7; the D gene is possibly TRBD2 (5 bases). From germline, CDR1 is LGHDT and CDR2 YNNKEL (reference sequence). The CDR3 runs 14 residues. Trimming cost V 6 bases and J 6 bases, with 18 bases left between them. The CDR3 sequence: CASSQNGPAGEQYF. Here the CDR3 DNA reads TGTGCCAGCAGTCAAAATGGACCTGCGGGCGAGCAGTACTTC.

The chain joins TRBV7-2 to TRBJ2-1; no clear D. CDR1 and CDR2 from the germline V gene are SGHTA and FQGNSA. CDR3 length: 15 residues. Trimming removed 5 bases from V and 5 bases from J, with 16 bases in between. The CDR3: CASSPVGIGNNEQFF. In DNA form, the CDR3 reads TGTGCCAGCAGCCCGGTGGGCATAGGTAACAATGAGCAGTTCTTC.

The chain carries TRBV30 and TRBJ1-2; D is uncertain. The CDR3 is 13 residues long. Trimming cost V 0 bases and J 2 bases, with 7 bases left between them. Germline V gene data show CDR1 as GTSNPN and CDR2 as SVGIG (reference sequence). The CDR3 DNA reads as TGTGCCTGGAGTGTGTACGGGAACTATGGCTACACCTTC. Its translation is CAWSVYGNYGYTF.

Turning to this clone: Additional DNA sequences in this sample encode the identical CDR3. The chain couples TRBV18 to TRBJ2-1; D gene unclear. CDR1 is KGHSH and CDR2 is LQKENI in the germline V gene. V was pared by 0 bases and J by 2 bases, with 2 bases between. This CDR3 is 13 amino acids long. CDR3 amino acids: CASSPPAYNEQFF. The CDR3 DNA reads as TGTGCCAGCTCACCACCCGCCTACAATGAGCAGTTCTTC.

The chain joins TRBV9 to TRBJ2-3; tentative D call: TRBD2 (6 bases). The CDR3 loop spans 13 amino acids. CDR1 SGDLS and CDR2 YYNGEE come from the germline V gene. V lost 8 bases, J lost 0 bases, and 10 bases lay in between. DNA of the CDR3: TGTGCCAGTACACGGGGGAGCACAGATACGCAGTATTTT. Translating gives CASTRGSTDTQYF.

This clone occurred a few times. This rearrangement joins TRBV12-3 or TRBV12-4 to TRBJ2-2; no reliable D call. V was shortened by 7 bases and J by 3 bases, with 6 bases between the two germline ends. CDR3 length: 12 amino acids. In DNA, the CDR3 is TGTGCCAGCATCCCTGACACCGGGGAGCTGTTTTTT. Amino acid sequence: CASIPDTGELFF.

V usage is TRBV28 and J usage is TRBJ2-5; 11 bases line up with TRBD1. The CDR3 runs 16 residues. V trimming: 2 bases; J trimming: 6 bases; junction bases outside the gene matches: 8. Germline V gives CDR1 MDHEN, CDR2 SYDVKM. The CDR3 bases are TGTGCCAGCAGTTTAATGCGGACAGGGGGCGGAAAGACCCAGTACTTC. This encodes CASSLMRTGGGKTQYF.

The genes are TRBV27 and TRBJ1-5; D is unresolved. The germline CDR1 and CDR2 sequences are MNHEY and SMNVEV (reference sequence). This CDR3 comprises 14 residues. V was pared by 4 bases and J by 7 bases, with 14 bases between. The CDR3 DNA is TGTGCCAGCAGTTCCCTTCCCATGGGCCAGCCCCAGCATTTT. Protein product: CASSSLPMGQPQHF.

The chain has TRBV19 and TRBJ1-5; 9 bases align to TRBD1. The CDR3 extends over 16 amino acids. Germline assignment: CDR1 LNHDA and CDR2 SQIVND (reference sequence). V trimming: 7 bases; J trimming: 1 base; junction bases outside the gene matches: 8. CDR3 DNA sequence: TGTGCCAGTACCACCGGGACAGGGAACAGCAATCAGCCCCAGCATTTT. As protein: CASTTGTGNSNQPQHF.

CDR3 loop: CASSPSRSGNTIYF. CDR3 DNA sequence: TGTGCCAGCAGCCCAAGCCGCTCTGGAAACACCATATATTTT. The rearrangement links TRBV7-2 to TRBJ1-3; no clear D gene. CDR1 and CDR2 from the germline V gene are SGHTA and FQGNSA. V shed 5 bases and J shed 0 bases, with 8 bases lying between them. The CDR3 runs to 14 residues.

The J gene is TRBJ1-2, the V gene TRBV5-1; D not resolved. With 4 bases removed from V and 3 bases from J, the gap between germline ends came to 7 bases. The length of the CDR3 is 12 residues. Germline V gene sequence: CDR1 SGHRS, CDR2 YFSETQ. DNA for the CDR3: TGCGCCAGCAGCCCAGAGGACTATGGCTACACCTTC. Translating gives CASSPEDYGYTF.

Remarks on this clone: Different DNA sequences within this sample yield the same CDR3. The chain links TRBV11-2 to TRBJ2-7; D is undetermined. The CDR3 is made up of 11 amino acids. CDR1 is SGHAT and CDR2 is FQNNGV in the germline V gene. V was clipped by 8 bases and J by 1 base, with 6 bases between them. The DNA of the CDR3 is TGTGCCAGCTCTTCGTCCTACGAGCAGTACTTC. Its translation is CASSSSYEQYF.

The chain carries TRBV30 and TRBJ2-7; 10 bases agree with TRBD2. The CDR3 consists of 16 residues. Germline CDR1 GTSNPN, CDR2 SVGIG (reference sequence). V trimming: 2 bases; J trimming: 3 bases; junction bases outside the gene matches: 10. The CDR3 DNA sequence: TGTGCCTGGAGTCCGGGACTAGCGCCGAGAAGCTACGAGCAGTACTTC. It codes for CAWSPGLAPRSYEQYF. Looking up the rest from reference TRBV30 and TRBJ2-7 gives the full variable domain: SQTIHQWPATLVQPVGSPLSLECTVEGTSNPNLYWYRQAAGRGLQLLFYSVGIGQISSEVPQNLSASRPQDRQFILSSKKLLLSDSGFYLCAWSPGLAPRSYEQYFGPGTRLTVT.

V usage is TRBV13 and J usage is TRBJ2-3; 10 bases map to TRBD1. This CDR3 region has 14 residues. CDR1 PRHDT and CDR2 FYEKMQ come from the germline V gene (reference sequence). V lost 5 bases, J lost 7 bases, and 6 bases stayed unmatched. Written as DNA, the CDR3 is TGTGCCAGCAGCAGGGGACAGGGGATCTATACGCAGTATTTT. As protein: CASSRGQGIYTQYF.

The chain combines TRBV19 with TRBJ2-1, with D perhaps TRBD1 (6 bases). Germline V gives CDR1 LNHDA, CDR2 SQIVND (reference sequence). Trimming removed 6 bases at V and 7 bases at J, with 13 bases between. There are 13 residues in the CDR3. CDR3 sequence: CASSWDTRNEQFF. The CDR3 nucleotides are TGTGCCAGTAGCTGGGACACCCGGAATGAGCAGTTCTTC.

This chain joins TRBV15 and TRBJ1-5; no clear D gene. The CDR3 sequence is 12 residues long. In germline, CDR1 is LNHNV, CDR2 YYDKDF (reference sequence). V was cut by 0 bases and J by 7 bases, with 4 bases left in between. This CDR3 is CATSRDIQPQHF. As DNA, the CDR3 is TGTGCCACCAGCAGAGATATCCAGCCCCAGCATTTT.

This clone is a singleton in its sample. The V gene is TRBV5-1, the J gene TRBJ2-1; D gene uncertain. The CDR3 has 15 amino acids. The ends were cut back, 3 bases at V and 3 bases at J, with 13 bases in the middle. The germline V gene encodes CDR1 SGHRS and CDR2 YFSETQ. The CDR3 region has the DNA TGCGCCAGCAGCTCACGAAGCGAAATCTACAATGAGCAGTTCTTC. This sequence encodes CASSSRSEIYNEQFF.

The J gene is TRBJ1-2, the V gene TRBV10-3; D gene ambiguous. V was pared by 5 bases and J by 4 bases, with 11 bases between. The length of the CDR3 is 13 residues. Per germline, CDR1 ENHRY and CDR2 SYGVKD. In nucleotides, the CDR3 is TGTGCCATCAGTCGAAACAGCGGCTATGGCTACACCTTC. Translation: CAISRNSGYGYTF.

V gene TRBV6-6 combines with J gene TRBJ1-1; TRBD1 agrees at 8 bases. The germline gives CDR1 MNHNY, CDR2 SVGAGI (reference sequence). V lost 0 bases, J lost 5 bases, and 5 bases stayed unmatched. CDR3 length equals 15 residues. The CDR3 spells CASSYSSQGATEAFF. CDR3 DNA: TGTGCCAGCAGTTACTCTAGCCAGGGGGCTACTGAAGCTTTCTTT.